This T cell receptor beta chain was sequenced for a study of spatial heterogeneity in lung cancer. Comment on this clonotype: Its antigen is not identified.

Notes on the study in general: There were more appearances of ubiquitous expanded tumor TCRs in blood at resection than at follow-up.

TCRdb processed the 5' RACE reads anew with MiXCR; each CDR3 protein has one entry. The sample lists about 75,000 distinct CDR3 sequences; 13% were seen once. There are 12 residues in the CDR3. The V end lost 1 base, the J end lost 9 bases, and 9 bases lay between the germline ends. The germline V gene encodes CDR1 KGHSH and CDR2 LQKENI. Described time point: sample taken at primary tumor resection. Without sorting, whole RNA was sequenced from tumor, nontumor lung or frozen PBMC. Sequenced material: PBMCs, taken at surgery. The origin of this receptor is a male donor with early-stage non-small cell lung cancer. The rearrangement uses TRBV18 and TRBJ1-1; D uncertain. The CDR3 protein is CASSPLGLQAFF. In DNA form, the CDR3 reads TGTGCCAGCTCACCACTCGGGCTTCAAGCTTTCTTT.